Each of the 7 T cell receptor beta chains below was sequenced from the same sample in a study of cytomegalovirus exposure and HLA in healthy donors. A multiplex PCR was run with 60 Vbeta primers and 13 Jbeta primers. Clones were read by immunoSEQ multiplex PCR, and TCRdb kept only the in-frame ones, dropping some. The sample includes roughly 130,000 clones, 82% of them seen just once. Sequencing was carried out using PBMCs. All receptors come from a boy between 10 and 17 years old in good health and CMV-seronegative.

The chain has TRBV6-1 and TRBJ2-3; no clear D. The length of the CDR3 is 13 residues. Germline CDR1 reads MNHNS; CDR2 reads SASEGT. V was cut by 6 bases and J by 4 bases, with 11 bases left in between. In nucleotides, the CDR3 is TGTGCCAGCAGCAGTTGGTCAGCAGATACGCAGTATTTT. Translated, it gives CASSSWSADTQYF.

V gene TRBV19 combines with J gene TRBJ2-3; 7 nucleotides line up with TRBD2. The trim removed 1 base at V and 6 bases at J, leaving 4 bases unmatched. Germline assignment: CDR1 LNHDA and CDR2 SQIVND (reference sequence). This CDR3 spans 14 amino acids. The CDR3 region has the DNA TGTGCCAGTAGTATAGCGGGAGGCGGGGATACGCAGTATTTT. Translated: CASSIAGGGDTQYF. Using reference TRBV19 and TRBJ2-3 for the parts outside the CDR3, the full variable domain is DGGITQSPKYLFRKEGQNVTLSCEQNLNHDAMYWYRQDPGQGLRLIYYSQIVNDFQKGDIAEGYSVSREKKESFPLTVTSAQKNPTAFYLCASSIAGGGDTQYFGPGTRLTVL.

V usage is TRBV5-1 and J usage is TRBJ2-7; TRBD2 matches 7 bases. Unmatched junction bases numbered 8, after V lost 5 bases and J lost 6 bases. This CDR3 spans 13 amino acids. Germline values: CDR1 SGHRS, CDR2 YFSETQ. The DNA for the CDR3 is TGCGCCAGCAGAAGCGGGACCTGGGGCGAGCAGTACTTC. Translating gives CASRSGTWGEQYF.

This clone was counted once. The V call is TRBV5-6, the J call TRBJ2-7; D not certain. From germline, CDR1 is SGHDT and CDR2 YYEEEE. This CDR3 is built from 12 residues. V lost 1 base and J 4 bases, leaving 6 bases between the germline ends. DNA of the CDR3: TGTGCCAGCAGCTTGAGGAGATACGAGCAGTACTTC. This sequence encodes CASSLRRYEQYF. The whole variable domain, filled in from reference TRBV5-6 and TRBJ2-7, reads DAGVTQSPTHLIKTRGQQVTLRCSPKSGHDTVSWYQQALGQGPQFIFQYYEEEERQRGNFPDRFSGHQFPNYSSELNVNALLLGDSALYLCASSLRRYEQYFGPGTRLTVT.

CDR3 sequence reads: CASSPTSGRPDEQFF. The CDR3 DNA is TGTGCCAGCAGTCCCACTAGCGGGAGGCCCGATGAGCAGTTCTTC. This chain links TRBV6-4 with TRBJ2-1, with 12 bases aligning to TRBD2. The CDR3 runs to 15 residues. The V and J ends lost 5 bases and 8 bases, in that order; junction bases with no gene match: 7. Per the germline V gene, CDR1 is MRHNA and CDR2 is SNTAGT.

The chain uses TRBV5-6 and TRBJ2-5; D gene uncertain. This CDR3 region has 13 residues. V dropped 1 base and J dropped 5 bases, with 9 bases sitting between them. Germline CDR1 is SGHDT and CDR2 is YYEEEE. Here the CDR3 DNA reads TGTGCCAGCAGCTTGTCGGGTGCTGAGACCCAGTACTTC. It encodes CASSLSGAETQYF.

The chain combines TRBV2 with TRBJ1-2; D is perhaps TRBD1 (6 bases). V was cut by 4 bases and J by 10 bases, with 13 bases left in between. CDR3 size: 12 residues. Germline V gene sequence: CDR1 SNHLY, CDR2 FYNNEI. The CDR3 nucleotides read TGTGCCAGCAGTGCGGGGGGCTTTGACTACACCTTC. Translated, it gives CASSAGGFDYTF.